Listed below are T cell receptor beta chains from one sample, sequenced in a study of vaccination and CD4 T cells after COVID-19. One entry per CDR3 protein results from TCRdb running MiXCR on the PCR reads. The data show about 14,000 distinct CDR3 sequences, over 50% seen once. Antigens of these TCRs are unknown. Sample: CD4+ T cells from blood, cultured in vitro. These receptors were taken from a human donor who had recovered from COVID-19. Each CDR3 is given with its conserved first and last residue. D genes are given only for firm matches. Clone size, where shown, is once, few, many, or a class for clones that have expanded.

length: 13; J: TRBJ1-1; D: -; size: -; V: TRBV6-2/TRBV6-3; DNA: TGTGCCAGCAGTGGGTCCGTGAACACTGAAGCTTTCTTT; CDR3: CASSGSVNTEAFF
length: 15; J: TRBJ2-3; D: -; size: -; V: TRBV20-1; DNA: TGCAGTGCAAAGTTGGCTGGCGGATACACAGATACGCCGTATTTT; CDR3: CSAKLAGGYTDTPYF
length: 14; J: TRBJ2-3; D: -; size: -; V: TRBV6-2/TRBV6-3; DNA: TGTGCCAGCATTCCAGGGGATAAGACAGATACGCAGTATTTT; CDR3: CASIPGDKTDTQYF
length: 11; J: TRBJ1-2; D: -; size: few; V: TRBV20-1; DNA: TGCAGTGCTAGAGGGTCAGGAGGCTACACCTTC; CDR3: CSARGSGGYTF
length: 16; J: TRBJ1-2; D: -; size: -; V: TRBV27; DNA: TGTGCCAGCAGTTCCGGGTTGGGCCAGGGTCTATATGGCTACACCTTC; CDR3: CASSSGLGQGLYGYTF
length: 15; J: TRBJ2-7; D: TRBD2; size: -; V: TRBV7-2; DNA: TGTGCCAGCAGCTTAACTAGCGGGGACACCTACGAGCAGTACTTC; CDR3: CASSLTSGDTYEQYF
length: 13; J: TRBJ1-5; D: -; size: few; V: TRBV20-1; DNA: TGCAGTGCTAGAGGCTATAGCAATCAGCCCCAGCATTTT; CDR3: CSARGYSNQPQHF
length: 20; J: TRBJ2-3; D: -; size: -; V: TRBV7-2; DNA: TGTGCCAGCAGCTTAATGAAGGGAGGGGGGCTAGCGGAGCGCACAGATACGCAGTATTTT; CDR3: CASSLMKGGGLAERTDTQYF
length: 14; J: TRBJ1-5; D: TRBD1; size: -; V: TRBV11-2; DNA: TGTGCCAGCAGCTGGACAGGGACGGATCAGCCCCAGCATTTT; CDR3: CASSWTGTDQPQHF
length: 13; J: TRBJ1-1; D: -; size: -; V: TRBV7-2; DNA: TGTGCCAGCAGCCGAGAACAGGGCGCTGAAGCTTTCTTT; CDR3: CASSREQGAEAFF
length: 14; J: TRBJ1-2; D: TRBD1; size: -; V: TRBV20-1; DNA: TGCAGTGCGTATGCGACAGGGTTTAACTATGGCTACACCTTC; CDR3: CSAYATGFNYGYTF
length: 14; J: TRBJ1-5; D: -; size: -; V: TRBV20-1; DNA: TGCAGTGCTAGAGAGCCAGGGACCAATCAGCCCCAGCATTTT; CDR3: CSAREPGTNQPQHF
length: 17; J: TRBJ1-6; D: -; size: large; V: TRBV5-1; DNA: TGCGCCAGCAGCTTGGCGCCCCTAAGTTCCTATAATTCACCCCTCCACTTT; CDR3: CASSLAPLSSYNSPLHF
length: 14; J: TRBJ1-2; D: -; size: -; V: TRBV5-4; DNA: TGTGCCAGCAGCTTGGAGCCAGGTCGTTATGGCTACACCTTC; CDR3: CASSLEPGRYGYTF
length: 16; J: TRBJ2-1; D: TRBD1; size: -; V: TRBV19; DNA: TGTGCCAGTACCATATTCGGGACAGGGGGAGATAATGAGCAGTTCTTC; CDR3: CASTIFGTGGDNEQFF
length: 16; J: TRBJ2-1; D: TRBD2; size: -; V: TRBV11-2; DNA: TGTGCCAGCAGCTTAATGGGACTAGCGGGGGTAGGCGAGCAGTTCTTC; CDR3: CASSLMGLAGVGEQFF
length: 14; J: TRBJ2-5; D: TRBD1; size: -; V: TRBV6-1; DNA: TGTGCCAGCATCACACGGACAGGGAGTTTTGGCCAGTACTTC; CDR3: CASITRTGSFGQYF
length: 15; J: TRBJ2-1; D: TRBD2; size: -; V: TRBV6-1; DNA: TGTGCCAGCAGACGCGGACTAGCGGGAAACAATGAGCAGTTCTTC; CDR3: CASRRGLAGNNEQFF
length: 16; J: TRBJ2-3; D: -; size: -; V: TRBV7-2; DNA: TGTGCCAGCAGCTTAGGATCTTGGTTTTCCACAGATACGCAGTATTTT; CDR3: CASSLGSWFSTDTQYF
length: 14; J: TRBJ2-3; D: TRBD2; size: once; V: TRBV11-2; DNA: TGTGCCAGCAGCGTACTAGCGGGAGTGGATACGCAGTATTTT; CDR3: CASSVLAGVDTQYF
length: 13; J: TRBJ1-2; D: TRBD1; size: -; V: TRBV5-1; DNA: TGCGCCAGCAGCTTGTCGACAGGGGATCGCTACACCTTC; CDR3: CASSLSTGDRYTF
length: 14; J: TRBJ2-7; D: -; size: once; V: TRBV20-1; DNA: TGCAGTGCTCGGCGGACGGCGATGGTGTTTGAGCAGTACTTC; CDR3: CSARRTAMVFEQYF
length: 15; J: TRBJ2-3; D: TRBD2; size: once; V: TRBV20-1; DNA: TGCAGTGCTAGCGGGACTAGAGGGGGAGGTGATACGCAGTATTTT; CDR3: CSASGTRGGGDTQYF
length: 15; J: TRBJ2-7; D: -; size: -; V: TRBV6-5; DNA: TGTGCCAGCAGTTACTCTGGGGGGCTCTCGACCGAGCAGTACTTC; CDR3: CASSYSGGLSTEQYF
length: 19; J: TRBJ2-2; D: TRBD1; size: once; V: TRBV6-1; DNA: TGTGCCAGCAGTGGATTCCGGGACAGGGGGCTCTCGAACACCGGGGAGCTGTTTTTT; CDR3: CASSGFRDRGLSNTGELFF
length: 15; J: TRBJ1-2; D: TRBD1; size: -; V: TRBV6-1; DNA: TGTGCCAGCAGGACAGGGGACCTGCGGAACTATGGCTACACCTTC; CDR3: CASRTGDLRNYGYTF
length: 13; J: TRBJ1-4; D: -; size: -; V: TRBV2; DNA: TGTGCCAGCAGTGACAGGCCCAATGAAAAACTGTTTTTT; CDR3: CASSDRPNEKLFF
length: 14; J: TRBJ2-2; D: -; size: -; V: TRBV20-1; DNA: TGCAGTGCCCAAGGGACGGCGAACACCGGGGAGCTGTTTTTT; CDR3: CSAQGTANTGELFF
length: 12; J: TRBJ2-5; D: TRBD1; size: few; V: TRBV24-1; DNA: TGTGCCACCCGGGACAGCCAAGAGACCCAGTACTTC; CDR3: CATRDSQETQYF
length: 14; J: TRBJ2-7; D: TRBD2; size: -; V: TRBV27; DNA: TGTGCCAGCAGTGAGCGGGACCTTTCCTACGAGCAGTACTTC; CDR3: CASSERDLSYEQYF
length: 14; J: TRBJ2-3; D: TRBD2; size: -; V: TRBV20-1; DNA: TGCAGTGCTAGATTATCCAGCGGGAGGGATACGCAGTATTTT; CDR3: CSARLSSGRDTQYF
length: 16; J: TRBJ1-6; D: -; size: few; V: TRBV7-2; DNA: TGTGCCAGCAGCTTAGCGACCGAGACCTTTAATTCACCCCTCCACTTT; CDR3: CASSLATETFNSPLHF
length: 14; J: TRBJ2-3; D: TRBD1; size: few; V: TRBV18; DNA: TGTGCCAGCTCACGGGACAGTCGCACAGATACGCAGTATTTT; CDR3: CASSRDSRTDTQYF
length: 13; J: TRBJ1-1; D: TRBD1; size: -; V: TRBV20-1; DNA: TGCAGTGCCAATGACAGGGGGAACACTGAAGCTTTCTTT; CDR3: CSANDRGNTEAFF
length: 13; J: TRBJ1-5; D: -; size: -; V: TRBV20-1; DNA: TGCAGTGCCGTAACAGATAGCAATCAGCCCCAGCATTTT; CDR3: CSAVTDSNQPQHF
length: 15; J: TRBJ1-2; D: -; size: -; V: TRBV7-8; DNA: TGTGCCAGCAGCCCCACAGGGTGGGGCATCTATGGCTACACCTTC; CDR3: CASSPTGWGIYGYTF
length: 13; J: TRBJ2-1; D: -; size: -; V: TRBV10-3; DNA: TGTGCCATCAGGGGGGTCACTCGTAATGAGCAGTTCTTC; CDR3: CAIRGVTRNEQFF
length: 13; J: TRBJ1-1; D: -; size: -; V: TRBV6-4; DNA: TGTGCCAGCAGTGTCCAGGTAAACACTGAAGCTTTCTTT; CDR3: CASSVQVNTEAFF
length: 11; J: TRBJ2-5; D: -; size: -; V: TRBV27; DNA: TGTGCCAGCGGTCCTCTAAGGACCCAGTACTTC; CDR3: CASGPLRTQYF
length: 14; J: TRBJ2-3; D: -; size: -; V: TRBV7-3; DNA: TGTGCCAGCAGCCTCTATAGAACAGGGCATACGCAGTATTTT; CDR3: CASSLYRTGHTQYF
length: 16; J: TRBJ2-2; D: -; size: few; V: TRBV18; DNA: TGTGCCAGCTCACCACCACGGCAGGGCGAGGCCGGGGAGCTGTTTTTT; CDR3: CASSPPRQGEAGELFF
length: 17; J: TRBJ2-2; D: TRBD2; size: -; V: TRBV24-1; DNA: TGTGCCACCAGTGATTCCCTAGCGGGGGGGAGCACCGGGGAGCTGTTTTTT; CDR3: CATSDSLAGGSTGELFF
length: 16; J: TRBJ2-5; D: TRBD1; size: -; V: TRBV6-5; DNA: TGTGCCAGCAGTTACCGTACGGGACAGGGAAAAGAGACCCAGTACTTC; CDR3: CASSYRTGQGKETQYF
length: 13; J: TRBJ1-1; D: -; size: few; V: TRBV19; DNA: TGTGCCAGTAGTATAAACGGGAACACTGAAGCTTTCTTT; CDR3: CASSINGNTEAFF
length: 13; J: TRBJ2-1; D: -; size: few; V: TRBV15; DNA: TGTGCCACCAGCAGAGGTAGACAAAATGAGCAGTTCTTC; CDR3: CATSRGRQNEQFF
length: 15; J: TRBJ2-6; D: -; size: once; V: TRBV28; DNA: TGTGCCAGCAGTTTTGAACACTCTGGGGCCAACGTCCTGACTTTC; CDR3: CASSFEHSGANVLTF
length: 13; J: TRBJ1-2; D: -; size: -; V: TRBV27; DNA: TGTGCCAGCAGTTTCAGGGGAATCTATGGCTACACCTTC; CDR3: CASSFRGIYGYTF
length: 16; J: TRBJ2-3; D: TRBD1; size: -; V: TRBV24-1; DNA: TGTGCCACCAGTGACCCCGGGACAGGGGGAATAGATACGCAGTATTTT; CDR3: CATSDPGTGGIDTQYF